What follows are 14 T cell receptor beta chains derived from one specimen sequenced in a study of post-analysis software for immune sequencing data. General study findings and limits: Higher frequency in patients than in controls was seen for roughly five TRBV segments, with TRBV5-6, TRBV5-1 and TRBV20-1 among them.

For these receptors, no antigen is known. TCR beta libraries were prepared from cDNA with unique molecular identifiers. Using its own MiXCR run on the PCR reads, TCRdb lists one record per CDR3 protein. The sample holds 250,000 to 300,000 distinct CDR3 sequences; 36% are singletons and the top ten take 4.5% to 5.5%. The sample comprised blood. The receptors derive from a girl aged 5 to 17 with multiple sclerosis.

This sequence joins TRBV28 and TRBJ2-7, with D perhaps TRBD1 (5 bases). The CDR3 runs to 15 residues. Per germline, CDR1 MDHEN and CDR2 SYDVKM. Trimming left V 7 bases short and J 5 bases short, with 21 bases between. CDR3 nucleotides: TGTGCCAGCAATGGCAGGGAAGGGGTGGCTCACGAGCAGTACTTC. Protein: CASNGREGVAHEQYF. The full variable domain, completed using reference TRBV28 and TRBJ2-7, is DVKVTQSSRYLVKRTGEKVFLECVQDMDHENMFWYRQDPGLGLRLIYFSYDVKMKEKGDIPEGYSVSREKKERFSLILESASTNQTSMYLCASNGREGVAHEQYFGPGTRLTVT.

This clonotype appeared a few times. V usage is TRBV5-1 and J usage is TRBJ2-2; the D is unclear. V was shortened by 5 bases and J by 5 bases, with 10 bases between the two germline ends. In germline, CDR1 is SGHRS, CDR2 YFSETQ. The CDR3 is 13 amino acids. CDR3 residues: CASSQSETGELFF. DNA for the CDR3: TGCGCCAGCAGTCAAAGCGAAACCGGGGAGCTGTTTTTT.

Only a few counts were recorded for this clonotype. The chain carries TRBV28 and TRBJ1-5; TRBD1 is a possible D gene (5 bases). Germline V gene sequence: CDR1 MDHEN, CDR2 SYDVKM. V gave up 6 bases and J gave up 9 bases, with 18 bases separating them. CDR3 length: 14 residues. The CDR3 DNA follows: TGTGCCAGCAGGGACCGGGACCCCCCGGGGCCCCAGCATTTT. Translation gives CASRDRDPPGPQHF.

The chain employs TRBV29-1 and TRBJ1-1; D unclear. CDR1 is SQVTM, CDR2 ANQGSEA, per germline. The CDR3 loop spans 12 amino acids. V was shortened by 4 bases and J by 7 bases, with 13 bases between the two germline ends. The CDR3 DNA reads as TGCAGCGTTGCCGAAGGGAGAGGTGAAGCTTTCTTT. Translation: CSVAEGRGEAFF.

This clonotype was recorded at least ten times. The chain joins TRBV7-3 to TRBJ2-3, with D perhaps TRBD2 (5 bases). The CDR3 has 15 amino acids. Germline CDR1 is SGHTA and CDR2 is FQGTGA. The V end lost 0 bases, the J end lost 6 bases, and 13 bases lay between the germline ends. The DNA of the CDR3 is TGTGCCAGCAGCTTAACTCCCCTAGCCGGGGATACGCAGTATTTT. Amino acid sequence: CASSLTPLAGDTQYF.

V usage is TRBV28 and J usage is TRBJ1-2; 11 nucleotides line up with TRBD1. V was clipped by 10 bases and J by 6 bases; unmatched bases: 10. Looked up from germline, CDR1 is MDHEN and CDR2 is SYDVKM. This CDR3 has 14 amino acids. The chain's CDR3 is CATRTGGFSDGYTF. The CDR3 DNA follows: TGTGCCACCCGGACAGGGGGCTTTTCGGATGGCTACACCTTC.

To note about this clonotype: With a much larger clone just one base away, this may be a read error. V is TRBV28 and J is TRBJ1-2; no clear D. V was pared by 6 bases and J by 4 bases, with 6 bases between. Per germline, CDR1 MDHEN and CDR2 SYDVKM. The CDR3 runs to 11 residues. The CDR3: CASRRGYGYTF. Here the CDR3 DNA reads TGTGCCAGCAGGCGAGGCTATGGCTACACCTTC.

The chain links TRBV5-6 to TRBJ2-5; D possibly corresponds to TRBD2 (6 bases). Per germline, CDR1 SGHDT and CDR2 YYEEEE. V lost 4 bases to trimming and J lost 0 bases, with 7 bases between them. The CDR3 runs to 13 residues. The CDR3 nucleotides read TGTGCCAGCAGCCGCGGGAACCAAGAGACCCAGTACTTC. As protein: CASSRGNQETQYF.

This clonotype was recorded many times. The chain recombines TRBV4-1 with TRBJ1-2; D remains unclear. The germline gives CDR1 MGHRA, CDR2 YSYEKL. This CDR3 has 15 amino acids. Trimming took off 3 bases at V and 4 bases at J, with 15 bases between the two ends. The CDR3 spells CASSQARRWGYGYTF. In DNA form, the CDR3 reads TGCGCCAGCAGCCAGGCCAGGAGGTGGGGCTATGGCTACACCTTC.

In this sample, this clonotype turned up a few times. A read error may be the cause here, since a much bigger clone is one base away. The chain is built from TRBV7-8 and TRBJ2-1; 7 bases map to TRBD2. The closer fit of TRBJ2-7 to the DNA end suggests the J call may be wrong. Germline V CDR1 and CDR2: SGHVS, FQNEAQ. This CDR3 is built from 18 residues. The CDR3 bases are TGTGCCAGCAGCACCCTCCTTAATCAGCGGGACTCCTACAATGAGCAGTACTTC. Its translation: CASSTLLNQRDSYNEQYF.

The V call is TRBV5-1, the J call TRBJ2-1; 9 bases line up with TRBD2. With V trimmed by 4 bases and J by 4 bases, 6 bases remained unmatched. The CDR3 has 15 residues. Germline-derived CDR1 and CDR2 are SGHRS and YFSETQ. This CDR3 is CASSQGLARYNEQFF. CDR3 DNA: TGCGCCAGCAGCCAAGGACTAGCGAGATACAATGAGCAGTTCTTC.

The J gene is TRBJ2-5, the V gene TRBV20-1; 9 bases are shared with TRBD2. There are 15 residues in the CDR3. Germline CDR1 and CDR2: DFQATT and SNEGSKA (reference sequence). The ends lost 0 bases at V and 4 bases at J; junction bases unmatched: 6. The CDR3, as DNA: TGCAGTGCTAGAGATCATACTAGCGGGCTAGAGACCCAGTACTTC. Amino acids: CSARDHTSGLETQYF.

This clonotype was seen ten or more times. The CDR3 loop reads CASSSDMGGDYGYTF. The CDR3 DNA sequence: TGTGCCAGCAGTTCTGACATGGGAGGGGACTATGGCTACACCTTC. The chain combines TRBV27 with TRBJ1-2, with D possibly TRBD1 on 5 matching bases. The germline V gene encodes CDR1 MNHEY and CDR2 SMNVEV (reference sequence). There are 15 residues in the CDR3. With 4 bases removed from V and 3 bases from J, the gap between germline ends came to 15 bases.

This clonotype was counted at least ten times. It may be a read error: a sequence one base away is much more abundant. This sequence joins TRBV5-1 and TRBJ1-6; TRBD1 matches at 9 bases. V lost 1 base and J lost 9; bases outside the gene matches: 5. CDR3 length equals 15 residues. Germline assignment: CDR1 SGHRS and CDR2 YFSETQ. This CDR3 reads CASSLKGQGASPLHF. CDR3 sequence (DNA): TGCGCCAGCAGCTTGAAGGGACAGGGAGCTTCACCCCTCCACTTT. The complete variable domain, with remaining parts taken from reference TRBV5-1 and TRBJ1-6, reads KAGVTQTPRYLIKTRGQQVTLSCSPISGHRSVSWYQQTPGQGLQFLFEYFSETQRNKGNFPGRFSGRQFSNSRSEMNVSTLELGDSALYLCASSLKGQGASPLHFGNGTRLTVT.